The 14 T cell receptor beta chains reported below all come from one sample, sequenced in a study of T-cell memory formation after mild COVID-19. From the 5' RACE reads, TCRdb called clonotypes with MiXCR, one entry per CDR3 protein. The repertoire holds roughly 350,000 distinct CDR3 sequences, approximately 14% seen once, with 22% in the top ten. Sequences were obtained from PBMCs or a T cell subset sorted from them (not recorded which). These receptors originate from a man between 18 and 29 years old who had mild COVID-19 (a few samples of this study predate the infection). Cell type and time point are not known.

The CDR3 sequence: CASGRQGGILGYTF. CDR3 bases: TGTGCCAGCGGGAGACAGGGGGGAATTCTTGGCTACACCTTC. This rearrangement joins TRBV7-6 to TRBJ1-2; 9 positions agree with TRBD1. This CDR3 is built from 14 residues. Trimming at V came to 8 bases and at J to 7 bases, leaving 11 bases not matched to a gene. The germline V gene encodes CDR1 SGHVS and CDR2 FNYEAQ. The full variable domain, in which reference TRBV7-6 and TRBJ1-2 provide the parts outside the CDR3, is GAGVSQSPRYKVTKRGQDVALRCDPISGHVSLYWYRQALGQGPEFLTYFNYEAQQDKSGLPNDRFSAERPEGSISTLTIQRTEQRDSAMYRCASGRQGGILGYTFGSGTRLTVV.

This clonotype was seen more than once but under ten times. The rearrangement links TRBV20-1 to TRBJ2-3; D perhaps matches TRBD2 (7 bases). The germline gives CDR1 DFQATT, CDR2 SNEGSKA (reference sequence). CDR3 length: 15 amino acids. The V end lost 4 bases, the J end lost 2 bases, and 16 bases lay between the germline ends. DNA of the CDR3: TGCAGTGCTACTGAGTCGCGGGGGCACACAGATACGCAGTATTTT. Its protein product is CSATESRGHTDTQYF.

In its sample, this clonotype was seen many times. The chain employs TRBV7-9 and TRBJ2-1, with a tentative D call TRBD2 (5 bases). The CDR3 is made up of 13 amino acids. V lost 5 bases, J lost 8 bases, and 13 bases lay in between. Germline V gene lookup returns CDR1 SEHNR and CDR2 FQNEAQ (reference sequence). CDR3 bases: TGTGCCAGCAGCCGGGCTCTGAGGGATGAGCAGTTCTTC. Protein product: CASSRALRDEQFF.

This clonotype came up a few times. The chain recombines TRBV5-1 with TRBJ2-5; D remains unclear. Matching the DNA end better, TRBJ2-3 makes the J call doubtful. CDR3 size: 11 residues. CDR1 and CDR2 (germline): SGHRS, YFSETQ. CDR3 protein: CASSLEATQYF. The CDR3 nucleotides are TGCGCCAGCAGCTTGGAGGCTACGCAGTATTTT.

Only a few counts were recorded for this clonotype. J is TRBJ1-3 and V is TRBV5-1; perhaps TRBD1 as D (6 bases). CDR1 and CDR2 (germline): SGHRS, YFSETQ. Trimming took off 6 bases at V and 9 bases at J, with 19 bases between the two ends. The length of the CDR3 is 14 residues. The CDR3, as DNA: TGCGCCAGCATGGAGACGAGGACAGCAGGCACCATATATTTT. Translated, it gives CASMETRTAGTIYF.

CDR3 DNA: TGTGCCAGCAGCCCAGGGACTAGAAGGGGCGAGACCCAGTACTTC. Protein: CASSPGTRRGETQYF. The chain uses TRBV11-2 and TRBJ2-5; 8 bases line up with TRBD2. The germline V gene has CDR1 SGHAT and CDR2 FQNNGV. The ends lost 5 bases at V and 5 bases at J; junction bases unmatched: 10. The CDR3 extends over 15 amino acids.

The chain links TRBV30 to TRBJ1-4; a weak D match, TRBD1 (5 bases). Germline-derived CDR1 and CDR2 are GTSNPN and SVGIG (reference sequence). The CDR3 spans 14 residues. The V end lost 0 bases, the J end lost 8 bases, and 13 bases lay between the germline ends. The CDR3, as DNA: TGTGCCTGGAGTGTACTGGGGGGACGCGAAAAACTGTTTTTT. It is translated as CAWSVLGGREKLFF.

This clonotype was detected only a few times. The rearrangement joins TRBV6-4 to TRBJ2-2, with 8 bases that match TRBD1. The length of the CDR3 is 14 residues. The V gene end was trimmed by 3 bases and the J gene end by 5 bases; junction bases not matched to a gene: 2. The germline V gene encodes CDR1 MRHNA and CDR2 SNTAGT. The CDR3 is CASSETGETGELFF. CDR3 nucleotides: TGTGCCAGCAGTGAGACAGGGGAGACCGGGGAGCTGTTTTTT.

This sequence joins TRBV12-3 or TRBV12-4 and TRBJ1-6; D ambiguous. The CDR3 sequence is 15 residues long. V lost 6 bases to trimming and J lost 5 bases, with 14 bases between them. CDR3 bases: TGTGCCAGCAGCCAGTACTACGGCGATAATTCACCCCTCCACTTT. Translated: CASSQYYGDNSPLHF.

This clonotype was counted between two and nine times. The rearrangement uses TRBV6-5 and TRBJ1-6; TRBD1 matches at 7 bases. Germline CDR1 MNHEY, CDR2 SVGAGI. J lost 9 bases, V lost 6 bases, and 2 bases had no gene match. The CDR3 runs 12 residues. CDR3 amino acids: CASRQGVSPLHF. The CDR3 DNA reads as TGTGCCAGCAGGCAGGGGGTTTCACCCCTCCACTTT.

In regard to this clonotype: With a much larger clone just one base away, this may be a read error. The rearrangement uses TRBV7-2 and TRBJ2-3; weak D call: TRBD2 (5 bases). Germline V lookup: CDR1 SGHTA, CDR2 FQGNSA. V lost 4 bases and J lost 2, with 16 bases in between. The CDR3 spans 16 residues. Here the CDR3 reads CASSSTPGSNTDTQYF. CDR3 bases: TGTGCCAGCAGCTCCACTCCGGGAAGTAACACAGATACGCAGTATTTT.

CDR3: CASSLGSRVRTGELFF. The CDR3, as DNA: TGTGCCAGCAGCTTAGGCAGCCGGGTGAGGACCGGGGAGCTGTTTTTT. This sequence joins TRBV7-2 and TRBJ2-2; D gene ambiguous. CDR3 length: 16 amino acids. The germline V gene encodes CDR1 SGHTA and CDR2 FQGNSA. V lost 1 base and J lost 5, with 14 bases in between.

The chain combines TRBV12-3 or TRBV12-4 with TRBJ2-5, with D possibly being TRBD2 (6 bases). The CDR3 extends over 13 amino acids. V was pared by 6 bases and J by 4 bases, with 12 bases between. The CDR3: CASRQTRRETQYF. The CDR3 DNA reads TGTGCCAGCAGGCAGACTAGGAGAGAGACCCAGTACTTC.

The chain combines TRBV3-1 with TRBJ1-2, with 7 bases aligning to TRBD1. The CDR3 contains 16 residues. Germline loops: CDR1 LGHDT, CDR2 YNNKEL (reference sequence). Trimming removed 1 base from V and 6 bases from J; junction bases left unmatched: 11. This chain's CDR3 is CASSQGLQGIGDGYTF. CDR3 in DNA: TGTGCCAGCAGCCAAGGCCTACAGGGGATTGGGGATGGCTACACCTTC.